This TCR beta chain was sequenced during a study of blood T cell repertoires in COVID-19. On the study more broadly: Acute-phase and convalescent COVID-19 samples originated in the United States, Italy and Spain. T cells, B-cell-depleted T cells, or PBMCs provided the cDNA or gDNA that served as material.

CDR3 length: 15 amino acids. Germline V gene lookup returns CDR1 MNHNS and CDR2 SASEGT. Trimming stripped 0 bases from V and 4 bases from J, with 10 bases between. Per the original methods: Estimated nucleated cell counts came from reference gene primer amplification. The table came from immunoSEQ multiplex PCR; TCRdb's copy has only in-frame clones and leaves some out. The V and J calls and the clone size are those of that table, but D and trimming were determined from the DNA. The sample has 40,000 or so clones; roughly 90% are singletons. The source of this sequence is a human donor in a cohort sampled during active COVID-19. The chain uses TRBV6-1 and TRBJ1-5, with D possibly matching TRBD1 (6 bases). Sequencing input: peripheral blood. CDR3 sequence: CASSEAWTANQPQHF. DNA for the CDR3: TGTGCCAGCAGTGAAGCGTGGACAGCTAATCAGCCCCAGCATTTT.